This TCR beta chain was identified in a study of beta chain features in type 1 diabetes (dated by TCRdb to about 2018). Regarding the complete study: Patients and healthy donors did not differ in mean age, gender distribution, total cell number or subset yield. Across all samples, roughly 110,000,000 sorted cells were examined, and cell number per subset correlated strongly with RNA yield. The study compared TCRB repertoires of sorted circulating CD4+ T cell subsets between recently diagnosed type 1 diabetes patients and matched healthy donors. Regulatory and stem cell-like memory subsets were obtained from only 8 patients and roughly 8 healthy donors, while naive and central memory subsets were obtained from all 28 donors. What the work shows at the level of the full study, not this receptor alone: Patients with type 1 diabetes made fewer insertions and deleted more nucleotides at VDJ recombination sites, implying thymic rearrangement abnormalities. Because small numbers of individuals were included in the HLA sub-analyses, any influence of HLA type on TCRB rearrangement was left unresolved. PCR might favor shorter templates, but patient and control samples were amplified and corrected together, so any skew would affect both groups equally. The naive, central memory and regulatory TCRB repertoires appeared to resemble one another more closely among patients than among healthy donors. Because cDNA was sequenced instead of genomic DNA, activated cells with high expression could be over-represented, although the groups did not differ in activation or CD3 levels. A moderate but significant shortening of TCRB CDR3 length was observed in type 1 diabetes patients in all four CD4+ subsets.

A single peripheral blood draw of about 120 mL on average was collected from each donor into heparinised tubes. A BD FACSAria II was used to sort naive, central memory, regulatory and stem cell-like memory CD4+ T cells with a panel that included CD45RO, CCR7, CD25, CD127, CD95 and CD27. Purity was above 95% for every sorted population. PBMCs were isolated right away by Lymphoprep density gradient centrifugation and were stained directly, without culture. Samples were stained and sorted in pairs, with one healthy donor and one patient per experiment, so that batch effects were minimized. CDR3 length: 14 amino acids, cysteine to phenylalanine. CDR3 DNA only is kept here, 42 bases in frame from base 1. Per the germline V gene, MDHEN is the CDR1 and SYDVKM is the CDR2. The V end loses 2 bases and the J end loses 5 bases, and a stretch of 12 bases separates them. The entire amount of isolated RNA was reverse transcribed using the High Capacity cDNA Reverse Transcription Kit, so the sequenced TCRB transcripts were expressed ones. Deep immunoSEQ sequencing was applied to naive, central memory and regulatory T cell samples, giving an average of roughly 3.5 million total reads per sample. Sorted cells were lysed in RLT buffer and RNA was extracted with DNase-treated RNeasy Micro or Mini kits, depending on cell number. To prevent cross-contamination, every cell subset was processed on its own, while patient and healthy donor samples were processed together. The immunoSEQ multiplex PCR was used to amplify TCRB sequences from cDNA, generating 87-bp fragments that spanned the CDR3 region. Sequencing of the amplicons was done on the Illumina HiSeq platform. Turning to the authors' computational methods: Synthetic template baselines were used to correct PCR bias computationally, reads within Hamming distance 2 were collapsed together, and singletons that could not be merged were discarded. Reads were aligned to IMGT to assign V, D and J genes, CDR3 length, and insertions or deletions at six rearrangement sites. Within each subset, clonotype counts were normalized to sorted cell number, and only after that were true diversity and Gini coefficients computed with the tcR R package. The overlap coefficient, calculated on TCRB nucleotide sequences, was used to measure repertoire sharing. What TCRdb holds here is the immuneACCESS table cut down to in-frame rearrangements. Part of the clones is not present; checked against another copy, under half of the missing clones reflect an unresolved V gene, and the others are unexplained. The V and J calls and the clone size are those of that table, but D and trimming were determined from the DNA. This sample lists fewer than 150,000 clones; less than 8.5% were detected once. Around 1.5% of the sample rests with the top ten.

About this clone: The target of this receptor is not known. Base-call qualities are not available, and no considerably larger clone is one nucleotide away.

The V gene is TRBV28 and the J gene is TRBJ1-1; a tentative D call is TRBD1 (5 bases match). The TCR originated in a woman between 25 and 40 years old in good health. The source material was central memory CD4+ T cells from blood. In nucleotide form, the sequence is TGTGCCAGCAGTTTAGAGGAGCCAGGGACTGAAGCTTTCTTT. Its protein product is CASSLEEPGTEAFF. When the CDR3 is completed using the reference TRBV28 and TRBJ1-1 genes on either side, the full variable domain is DVKVTQSSRYLVKRTGEKVFLECVQDMDHENMFWYRQDPGLGLRLIYFSYDVKMKEKGDIPEGYSVSREKKERFSLILESASTNQTSMYLCASSLEEPGTEAFFGQGTRLTVV.